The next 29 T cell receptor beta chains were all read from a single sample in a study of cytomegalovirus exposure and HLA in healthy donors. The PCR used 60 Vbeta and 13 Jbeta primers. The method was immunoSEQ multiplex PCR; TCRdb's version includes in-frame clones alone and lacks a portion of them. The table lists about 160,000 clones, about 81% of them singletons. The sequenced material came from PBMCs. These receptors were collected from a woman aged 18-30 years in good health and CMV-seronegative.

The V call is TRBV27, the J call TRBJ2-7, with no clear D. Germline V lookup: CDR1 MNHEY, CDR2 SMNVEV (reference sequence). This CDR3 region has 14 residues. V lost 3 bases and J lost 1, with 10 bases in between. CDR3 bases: TGTGCCAGCAGTTTTTCCCCGCAGTCCTACGAGCAGTACTTC. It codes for CASSFSPQSYEQYF.

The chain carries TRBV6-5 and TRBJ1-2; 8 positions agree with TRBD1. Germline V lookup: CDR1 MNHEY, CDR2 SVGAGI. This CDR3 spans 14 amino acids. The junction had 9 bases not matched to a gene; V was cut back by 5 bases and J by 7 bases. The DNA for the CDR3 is TGTGCCAGCAGTGCGACAGGGGTCGGCTCTGGCTACACCTTC. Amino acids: CASSATGVGSGYTF.

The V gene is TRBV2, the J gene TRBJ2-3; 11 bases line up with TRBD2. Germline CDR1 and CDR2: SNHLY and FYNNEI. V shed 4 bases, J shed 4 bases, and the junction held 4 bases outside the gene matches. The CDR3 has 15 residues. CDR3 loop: CASSGLAGGPDTQYF. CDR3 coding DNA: TGTGCCAGCAGTGGGTTAGCGGGGGGGCCAGATACGCAGTATTTT. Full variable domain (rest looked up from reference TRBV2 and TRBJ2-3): EPEVTQTPSHQVTQMGQEVILRCVPISNHLYFYWYRQILGQKVEFLVSFYNNEISEKSEIFDDQFSVERPDGSNFTLKIRSTKLEDSAMYFCASSGLAGGPDTQYFGPGTRLTVL.

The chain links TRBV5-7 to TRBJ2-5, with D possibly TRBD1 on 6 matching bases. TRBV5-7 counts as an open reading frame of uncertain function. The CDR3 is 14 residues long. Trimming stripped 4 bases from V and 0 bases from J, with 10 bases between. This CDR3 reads CASSHRQDQETQYF. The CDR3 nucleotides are TGTGCCAGCAGCCACAGACAGGACCAAGAGACCCAGTACTTC.

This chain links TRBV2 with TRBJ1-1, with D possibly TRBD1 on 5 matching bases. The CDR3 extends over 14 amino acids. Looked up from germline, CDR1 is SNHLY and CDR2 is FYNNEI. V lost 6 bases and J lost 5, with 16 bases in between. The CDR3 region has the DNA TGTGCCAGCAGAAACCCCGACGGGGGTACTGAAGCTTTCTTT. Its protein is CASRNPDGGTEAFF.

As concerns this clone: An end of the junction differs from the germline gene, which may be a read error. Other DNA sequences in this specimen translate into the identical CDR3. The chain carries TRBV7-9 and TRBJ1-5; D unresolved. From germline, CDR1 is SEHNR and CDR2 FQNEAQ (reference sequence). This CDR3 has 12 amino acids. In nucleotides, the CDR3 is TGTTCCAGCAGCTTAAGCGATCAGCCCCAGCATTTT. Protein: CSSSLSDQPQHF.

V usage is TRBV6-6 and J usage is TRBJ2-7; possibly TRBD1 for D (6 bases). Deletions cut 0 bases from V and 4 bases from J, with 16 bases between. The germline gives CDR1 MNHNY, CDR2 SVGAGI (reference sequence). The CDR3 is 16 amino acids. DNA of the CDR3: TGTGCCAGCAGTTACTCAGGAGGCAGGGGTAAATACGAGCAGTACTTC. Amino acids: CASSYSGGRGKYEQYF.

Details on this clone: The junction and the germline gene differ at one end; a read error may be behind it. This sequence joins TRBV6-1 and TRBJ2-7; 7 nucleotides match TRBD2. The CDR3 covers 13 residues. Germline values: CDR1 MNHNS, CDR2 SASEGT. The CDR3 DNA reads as TGTGCCAGCAGTGGGACGGGAGGCTACGGGCAGTACTTC. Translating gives CASSGTGGYGQYF.

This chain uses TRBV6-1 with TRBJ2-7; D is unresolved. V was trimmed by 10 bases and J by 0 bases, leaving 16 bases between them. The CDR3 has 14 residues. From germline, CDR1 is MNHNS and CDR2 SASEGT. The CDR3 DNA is TGTGCCACCTTCCAACCGGAGTTCTCCTACGAGCAGTACTTC. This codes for CATFQPEFSYEQYF.

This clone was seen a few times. The DNA of the CDR3 is TGTGCCAGCTCACCCGGGACTCTACAAGGCGAGCAGTACTTC. Its translation is CASSPGTLQGEQYF. The chain links TRBV18 to TRBJ2-7, with D possibly matching TRBD2 (6 bases). Trimming pared 3 bases from V and 6 bases from J, leaving 15 bases between. The CDR3 spans 14 residues. Germline values: CDR1 KGHSH, CDR2 LQKENI.

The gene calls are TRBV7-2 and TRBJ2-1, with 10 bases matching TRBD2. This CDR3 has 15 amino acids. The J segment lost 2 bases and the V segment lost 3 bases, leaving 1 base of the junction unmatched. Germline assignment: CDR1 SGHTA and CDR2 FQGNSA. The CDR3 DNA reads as TGTGCCAGCAGCTTGACTAGCGGGCCCTACAATGAGCAGTTCTTC. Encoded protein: CASSLTSGPYNEQFF.

CDR3 in DNA: TGTGCCAGCAGCTTTTTGGGCCTTAACCAAGAGACCCAGTACTTC. Its translation: CASSFLGLNQETQYF. J is TRBJ2-5 and V is TRBV7-9, with D uncertain. The CDR3 sequence is 15 residues long. CDR1 SEHNR and CDR2 FQNEAQ come from the germline V gene (reference sequence). Trimming took off 3 bases at V and 0 bases at J, with 11 bases between the two ends.

Here the CDR3 reads CASSLLGSPNEQFF. The CDR3, as DNA: TGTGCCAGCAGTTTACTAGGCAGTCCTAATGAGCAGTTCTTC. The chain carries TRBV27 and TRBJ2-1; no definite D call. Per the germline V gene, CDR1 is MNHEY and CDR2 is SMNVEV (reference sequence). The CDR3 length is 14 residues. The ends were cut back, 2 bases at V and 7 bases at J, with 12 bases in the middle.

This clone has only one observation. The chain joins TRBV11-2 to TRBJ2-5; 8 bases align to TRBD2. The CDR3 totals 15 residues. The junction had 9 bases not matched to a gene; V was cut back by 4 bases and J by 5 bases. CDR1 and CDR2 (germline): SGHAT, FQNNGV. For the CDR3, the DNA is TGTGCCAGCAGCTCCACCCTAGCGGGTGGGGAGACCCAGTACTTC. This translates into CASSSTLAGGETQYF.

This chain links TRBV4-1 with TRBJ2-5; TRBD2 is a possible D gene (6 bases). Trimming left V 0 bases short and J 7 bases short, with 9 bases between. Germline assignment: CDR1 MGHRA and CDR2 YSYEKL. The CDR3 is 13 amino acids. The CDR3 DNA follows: TGCGCCAGCAGCCAAGATGGGGGAGGGACCCAGTACTTC. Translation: CASSQDGGGTQYF.

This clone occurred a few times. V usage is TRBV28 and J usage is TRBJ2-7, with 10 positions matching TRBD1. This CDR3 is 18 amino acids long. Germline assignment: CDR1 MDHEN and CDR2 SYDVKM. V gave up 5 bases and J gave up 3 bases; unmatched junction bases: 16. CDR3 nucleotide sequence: TGTGCCAGCAGTCCGACCCACCGGGACAGGGGCTGGGGCTACGAGCAGTACTTC. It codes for CASSPTHRDRGWGYEQYF.

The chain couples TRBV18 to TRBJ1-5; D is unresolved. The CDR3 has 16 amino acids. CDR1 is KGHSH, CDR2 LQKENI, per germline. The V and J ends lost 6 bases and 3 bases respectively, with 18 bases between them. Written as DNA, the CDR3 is TGTGCCAGCTCCCCGGAGGGAGGGCTTTCCAATCAGCCCCAGCATTTT. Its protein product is CASSPEGGLSNQPQHF. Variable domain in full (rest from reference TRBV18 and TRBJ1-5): NAGVMQNPRHLVRRRGQEARLRCSPMKGHSHVYWYRQLPEEGLKFMVYLQKENIIDESGMPKERFSAEFPKEGPSILRIQQVVRGDSAAYFCASSPEGGLSNQPQHFGDGTRLSIL.

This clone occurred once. The CDR3 region has the DNA TGTGCCAGCAGCTTGGACAGGGTTGTTGGAGAGACCCAGTACTTC. Its translation: CASSLDRVVGETQYF. The chain couples TRBV9 to TRBJ2-5; 8 bases are a match to TRBD1. The ends lost 4 bases at V and 4 bases at J; junction bases unmatched: 9. The CDR3 length is 15 residues. The germline gives CDR1 SGDLS, CDR2 YYNGEE. The full variable domain, rest sourced from reference TRBV9 and TRBJ2-5, is DSGVTQTPKHLITATGQRVTLRCSPRSGDLSVYWYQQSLDQGLQFLIQYYNGEERAKGNILERFSAQQFPDLHSELNLSSLELGDSALYFCASSLDRVVGETQYFGPGTRLLVL.

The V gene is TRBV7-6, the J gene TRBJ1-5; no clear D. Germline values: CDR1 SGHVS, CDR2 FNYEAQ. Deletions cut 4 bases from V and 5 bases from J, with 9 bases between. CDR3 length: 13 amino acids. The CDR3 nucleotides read TGTGCCAGCAGCTCCCGATCGGATCAGCCCCAGCATTTT. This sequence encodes CASSSRSDQPQHF.

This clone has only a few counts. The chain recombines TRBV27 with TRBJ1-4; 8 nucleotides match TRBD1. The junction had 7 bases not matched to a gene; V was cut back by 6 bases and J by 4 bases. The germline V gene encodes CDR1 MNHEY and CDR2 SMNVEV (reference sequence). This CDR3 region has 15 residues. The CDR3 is CASRSRGLSNEKLFF. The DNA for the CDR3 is TGTGCCAGCAGGAGCAGGGGGCTTAGTAATGAAAAACTGTTTTTT.

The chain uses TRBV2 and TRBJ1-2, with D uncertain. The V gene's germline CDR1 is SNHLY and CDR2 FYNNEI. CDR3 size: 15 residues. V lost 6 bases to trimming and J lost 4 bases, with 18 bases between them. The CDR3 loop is CASRPYTGSIYGYTF. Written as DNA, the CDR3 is TGTGCCAGCAGGCCTTACACGGGATCCATCTATGGCTACACCTTC.

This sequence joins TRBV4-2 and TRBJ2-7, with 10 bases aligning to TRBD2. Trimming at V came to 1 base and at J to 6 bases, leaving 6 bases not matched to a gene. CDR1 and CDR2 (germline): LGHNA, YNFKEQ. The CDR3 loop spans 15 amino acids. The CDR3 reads CASSQVAGGTPEQYF. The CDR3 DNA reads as TGTGCCAGCAGCCAAGTAGCGGGAGGCACCCCCGAGCAGTACTTC.

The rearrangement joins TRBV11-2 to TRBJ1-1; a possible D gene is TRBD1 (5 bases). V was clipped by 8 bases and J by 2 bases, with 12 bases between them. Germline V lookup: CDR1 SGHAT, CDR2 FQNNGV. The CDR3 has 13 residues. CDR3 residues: CASVGQLNTEAFF. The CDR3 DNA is TGTGCCAGCGTAGGACAACTAAACACTGAAGCTTTCTTT.

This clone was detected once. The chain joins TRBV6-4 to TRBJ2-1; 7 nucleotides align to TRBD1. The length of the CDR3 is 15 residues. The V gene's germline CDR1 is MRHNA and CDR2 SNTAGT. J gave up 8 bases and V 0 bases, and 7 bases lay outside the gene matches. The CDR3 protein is CASSDSRGPRDEQFF. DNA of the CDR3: TGTGCCAGCAGTGACTCGAGGGGGCCTCGGGATGAGCAGTTCTTC.

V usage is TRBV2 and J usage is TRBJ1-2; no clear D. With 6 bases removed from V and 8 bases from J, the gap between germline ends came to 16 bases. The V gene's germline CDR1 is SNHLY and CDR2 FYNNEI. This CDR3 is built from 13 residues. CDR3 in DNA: TGTGCCAGCAGCACGTCCCTATCGCTAGGCTACACCTTC. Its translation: CASSTSLSLGYTF.

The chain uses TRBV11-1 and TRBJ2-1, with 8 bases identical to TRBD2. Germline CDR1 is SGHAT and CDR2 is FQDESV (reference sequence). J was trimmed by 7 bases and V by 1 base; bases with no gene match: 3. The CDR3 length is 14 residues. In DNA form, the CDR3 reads TGTGCCAGCAGCTTAGAGCGGGAGTGGAATGAGCAGTTCTTC. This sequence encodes CASSLEREWNEQFF.

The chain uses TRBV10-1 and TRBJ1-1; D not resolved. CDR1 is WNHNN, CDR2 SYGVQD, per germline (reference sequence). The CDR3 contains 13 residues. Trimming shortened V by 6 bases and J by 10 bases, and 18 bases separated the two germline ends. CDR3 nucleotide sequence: TGCGCCAGCAGCCCCTCGCGGGGTTTTCGAGCTTTCTTT. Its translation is CASSPSRGFRAFF.

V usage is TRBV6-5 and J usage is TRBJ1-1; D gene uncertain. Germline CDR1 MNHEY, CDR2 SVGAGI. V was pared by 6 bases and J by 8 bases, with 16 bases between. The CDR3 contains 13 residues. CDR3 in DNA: TGTGCCAGCAGCCCGGGGTATTGGGGAGAAGCTTTCTTT. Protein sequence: CASSPGYWGEAFF.

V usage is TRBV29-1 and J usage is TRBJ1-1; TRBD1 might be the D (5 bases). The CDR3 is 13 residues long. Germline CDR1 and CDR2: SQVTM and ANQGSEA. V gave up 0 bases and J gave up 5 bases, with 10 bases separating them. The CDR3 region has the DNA TGCAGCGTTGAAGATCAGGGAATTACTGAAGCTTTCTTT. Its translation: CSVEDQGITEAFF. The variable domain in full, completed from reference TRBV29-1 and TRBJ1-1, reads SAVISQKPSRDICQRGTSLTIQCQVDSQVTMMFWYRQQPGQSLTLIATANQGSEATYESGFVIDKFPISRPNLTFSTLTVSNMSPEDSSIYLCSVEDQGITEAFFGQGTRLTVV.